Presented here are 27 T cell receptor beta chains from one specimen sequenced in a study of PD-1 blockade in classical Hodgkin lymphoma. The protocol was immunoSEQ multiplex PCR, while the TCRdb copy is restricted to in-frame clones and leaves out a portion. The table lists under 80,000 clones, about 64% of them singletons, with roughly 9.1% in the top ten. Relapse was seen in all patients after autologous stem cell transplantation, and brentuximab vedotin exposure was variable. Source: peripheral blood mononuclear cells (PBMCs), taken before the second cycle of nivolumab. The receptors here all came from a human donor with classical Hodgkin lymphoma.

The rearrangement joins TRBV5-1 to TRBJ1-2, with TRBD1 matching 8 bases. V was clipped by 0 bases and J by 2 bases; unmatched bases: 3. CDR1 is SGHRS, CDR2 YFSETQ, per germline. The CDR3 covers 15 residues. The CDR3, as DNA: TGCGCCAGCAGCTTGGGGTCAGGGGGCAACTATGGCTACACCTTC. Its protein product is CASSLGSGGNYGYTF.

V usage is TRBV12-5 and J usage is TRBJ2-5, with 8 bases matching TRBD1. The CDR3 is 16 residues long. The V gene's germline CDR1 is LGHNT and CDR2 FRNRAP. V trimming: 5 bases; J trimming: 3 bases; junction bases outside the gene matches: 11. CDR3 protein: CASGPPSGGWEETQYF. The CDR3 bases are TGTGCTAGTGGTCCTCCCTCAGGGGGCTGGGAAGAGACCCAGTACTTC. Full variable domain (remainder filled in from reference TRBV12-5 and TRBJ2-5): DARVTQTPRHKVTEMGQEVTMRCQPILGHNTVFWYRQTMMQGLELLAYFRNRAPLDDSGMPKDRFSAEMPDATLATLKIQPSEPRDSAVYFCASGPPSGGWEETQYFGPGTRLLVL.

The rearrangement uses TRBV19 and TRBJ2-6; D gene ambiguous. The CDR3 has 13 amino acids. CDR1 and CDR2 (germline): LNHDA, SQIVND (reference sequence). V was trimmed by 7 bases and J by 4 bases, leaving 8 bases between them. The CDR3 region has the DNA TGTGCCAGTACCCTTCTAGGGGCCAACGTCCTGACTTTC. Its translation: CASTLLGANVLTF.

In DNA, the CDR3 is TGTGCCAGCTCACCACCTTCCGTCCCGGCCGGGGAGCTGTTTTTT. It encodes CASSPPSVPAGELFF. This sequence joins TRBV18 and TRBJ2-2, with D hard to call. The CDR3 is 15 amino acids. V dropped 0 bases and J dropped 6 bases, with 11 bases sitting between them. Per germline, CDR1 KGHSH and CDR2 LQKENI. Looking up the rest from reference TRBV18 and TRBJ2-2 gives the full variable domain: NAGVMQNPRHLVRRRGQEARLRCSPMKGHSHVYWYRQLPEEGLKFMVYLQKENIIDESGMPKERFSAEFPKEGPSILRIQQVVRGDSAAYFCASSPPSVPAGELFFGEGSRLTVL.

The CDR3 bases are TGTGCCAGCAGCTTGGAAAGATATGGCTACACCTTC. Amino acids: CASSLERYGYTF. The chain recombines TRBV5-6 with TRBJ1-2; D not certain. The V end lost 0 bases, the J end lost 5 bases, and 5 bases lay between the germline ends. The CDR3 has 12 residues. Looked up from germline, CDR1 is SGHDT and CDR2 is YYEEEE.

The table lists this clone with a few counts. As DNA, the CDR3 is TGTGCCAGCAGCTCAGTCCTTAGGAATGAAAAACTGTTTTTT. It codes for CASSSVLRNEKLFF. The chain is built from TRBV7-9 and TRBJ1-4, with D unresolved. The germline CDR1 and CDR2 sequences are SEHNR and FQNEAQ (reference sequence). The CDR3 contains 14 residues. V lost 4 bases to trimming and J lost 5 bases, with 11 bases between them.

This chain links TRBV2 with TRBJ2-5; 8 bases align to TRBD1. CDR1 is SNHLY and CDR2 is FYNNEI in the germline V gene. The CDR3 contains 16 residues. Trimming at V came to 6 bases and at J to 0 bases, leaving 9 bases not matched to a gene. The CDR3 coding sequence is TGTGCCAGCAGCTCGGGGAAGGACAGGGACCAAGAGACCCAGTACTTC. Protein sequence: CASSSGKDRDQETQYF.

The chain employs TRBV5-1 and TRBJ1-1; the D is unclear. V dropped 0 bases and J dropped 4 bases, with 13 bases sitting between them. In germline, CDR1 is SGHRS, CDR2 YFSETQ. This CDR3 is built from 15 residues. The CDR3 sequence: CASSLARVLGTEAFF. CDR3 DNA: TGCGCCAGCAGCTTGGCCCGGGTATTAGGCACTGAAGCTTTCTTT.

V is TRBV14 and J is TRBJ1-3; D remains ambiguous. Per the germline V gene, CDR1 is SGHDN and CDR2 is FVKESK. Trimming took off 4 bases at V and 2 bases at J, with 6 bases between the two ends. The CDR3 runs 13 residues. The CDR3 is CASSLRPGNTIYF. The CDR3 DNA reads as TGTGCCAGCAGCCTCAGACCTGGAAACACCATATATTTT.

V and J are TRBV9 and TRBJ1-3, with D hard to call. Trimming left V 3 bases short and J 3 bases short, with 13 bases between. The CDR3 loop spans 15 amino acids. Germline CDR1 reads SGDLS; CDR2 reads YYNGEE. The CDR3 loop is CASSEFLEVGNTIYF. The CDR3 coding sequence is TGTGCCAGCAGCGAATTCTTAGAAGTTGGAAACACCATATATTTT.

This chain uses TRBV19 with TRBJ2-1; perhaps TRBD1 as D (5 bases). Looked up from germline, CDR1 is LNHDA and CDR2 is SQIVND (reference sequence). CDR3 length: 14 residues. Trimming pared 2 bases from V and 10 bases from J, leaving 15 bases between. Written as DNA, the CDR3 is TGTGCCAGTAGTATATTAGAAGGGGTTGCAGAGCAGTTCTTC. It is translated as CASSILEGVAEQFF.

This clone was counted between two and nine times. The CDR3 is CASSSSSIRPGEQYF. In nucleotides, the CDR3 is TGTGCCAGCAGTTCATCCTCAATTCGCCCGGGGGAGCAGTACTTC. The chain is built from TRBV27 and TRBJ2-7; D might be TRBD2 (5 bases). CDR3 length: 15 residues. In germline, CDR1 is MNHEY, CDR2 SMNVEV (reference sequence). V was trimmed by 4 bases and J by 7 bases, leaving 20 bases between them.

This clone was counted ten times or more. The genes are TRBV5-6 and TRBJ1-1; 7 bases agree with TRBD1. Per the germline V gene, CDR1 is SGHDT and CDR2 is YYEEEE. CDR3 length: 14 residues. V trimming: 6 bases; J trimming: 5 bases; junction bases outside the gene matches: 10. The CDR3 reads CASNRGGAPTEAFF. In nucleotides, the CDR3 is TGTGCCAGCAACCGAGGGGGCGCCCCAACTGAAGCTTTCTTT.

The CDR3 is CASSEIDIQDTEAFF. CDR3 nucleotide sequence: TGTGCCAGCAGTGAAATAGACATCCAAGACACTGAAGCTTTCTTT. The chain links TRBV2 to TRBJ1-1, with no clear D. V was trimmed by 2 bases and J by 3 bases, leaving 13 bases between them. Germline V gene data show CDR1 as SNHLY and CDR2 as FYNNEI. The CDR3 loop spans 15 amino acids.

The genes are TRBV6-6 and TRBJ2-7; maybe TRBD1 (7 bases). The germline gives CDR1 MNHNY, CDR2 SVGAGI (reference sequence). Trimming removed 5 bases at V and 3 bases at J, with 17 bases between. The CDR3 is made up of 15 amino acids. CDR3 in amino acids: CASSAGTASFYEQYF. CDR3 nucleotide sequence: TGTGCCAGCAGTGCGGGGACAGCGAGCTTCTACGAGCAGTACTTC.

This clone was observed a handful of times. This chain links TRBV6-1 with TRBJ1-5; 9 nucleotides match TRBD1. Germline trimming cut 4 bases from V and 0 bases from J; bases unmatched to any gene: 7. Germline loops: CDR1 MNHNS, CDR2 SASEGT. CDR3 size: 17 residues. The CDR3 loop reads CASSANLQGASNQPQHF. CDR3 DNA: TGTGCCAGCAGTGCCAATTTACAGGGGGCTAGCAATCAGCCCCAGCATTTT.

The chain recombines TRBV5-1 with TRBJ1-1, with D possibly TRBD1 on 5 matching bases. Germline V gene data show CDR1 as SGHRS and CDR2 as YFSETQ. V lost 4 bases and J 1 base, leaving 14 bases between the germline ends. The CDR3 runs to 15 residues. In nucleotides, the CDR3 is TGCGCCAGCAGCCCGCAGGGATTGGAGAACACTGAAGCTTTCTTT. Translated, it gives CASSPQGLENTEAFF.

This clone appeared once. V and J are TRBV6-5 and TRBJ2-7; 7 nucleotides match TRBD2. Per the germline V gene, CDR1 is MNHEY and CDR2 is SVGAGI. J lost 4 bases, V lost 0 bases, and 6 bases had no gene match. This CDR3 contains 15 residues. The CDR3 is CASSYSLGGLYEQYF. CDR3 nucleotide sequence: TGTGCCAGCAGTTACTCGTTGGGAGGGCTGTACGAGCAGTACTTC.

V gene TRBV7-6 combines with J gene TRBJ2-7, with 11 bases aligning to TRBD2. Germline trimming cut 5 bases from V and 5 bases from J; bases unmatched to any gene: 11. CDR1 and CDR2 from the germline V gene are SGHVS and FNYEAQ. CDR3 length: 16 residues. The CDR3 sequence is CASSLLGTSGTNEQYF. CDR3 sequence (DNA): TGTGCCAGCAGCCTCCTGGGGACTAGCGGAACTAACGAGCAGTACTTC.

A few counts support this clone. V gene TRBV4-2 combines with J gene TRBJ1-1; D not certain. This CDR3 region has 14 residues. Germline V gives CDR1 LGHNA, CDR2 YNFKEQ. The ends were cut back, 4 bases at V and 3 bases at J, with 12 bases in the middle. CDR3 sequence: CASSPGLGDTEAFF. The DNA of the CDR3 is TGTGCCAGCAGCCCCGGACTGGGAGACACTGAAGCTTTCTTT.

The chain has TRBV30 and TRBJ2-7, with TRBD2 as a possible D gene (6 bases). Per the germline V gene, CDR1 is GTSNPN and CDR2 is SVGIG (reference sequence). V was shortened by 3 bases and J by 0 bases, with 9 bases between the two germline ends. The CDR3 contains 13 residues. The CDR3 here is CAWSGGNSYEQYF. The CDR3 bases are TGTGCCTGGAGCGGGGGAAACTCCTACGAGCAGTACTTC.

This chain joins TRBV6-1 and TRBJ2-5; either TRBD1 or TRBD2 may fit D (5 bases each). Germline V lookup: CDR1 MNHNS, CDR2 SASEGT. The CDR3 is made up of 13 amino acids. Deletions cut 4 bases from V and 1 base from J, with 7 bases between. The CDR3 here is CASSGGAQETQYF. CDR3 bases: TGTGCCAGCAGTGGAGGGGCCCAAGAGACCCAGTACTTC.

The V gene is TRBV10-3, the J gene TRBJ2-1; D perhaps matches TRBD2 (6 bases). This CDR3 region has 16 residues. The germline gives CDR1 ENHRY, CDR2 SYGVKD. The ends were cut back, 0 bases at V and 6 bases at J, with 15 bases in the middle. CDR3 sequence (DNA): TGTGCCATCAGTGAGTCCAGGAGCGGGCCAGGCAATGAGCAGTTCTTC. Amino acids: CAISESRSGPGNEQFF.

This clone was seen just once. V gene TRBV7-3 combines with J gene TRBJ2-1; 8 bases line up with TRBD1. V lost 4 bases and J lost 5; bases outside the gene matches: 7. The CDR3 loop spans 15 amino acids. In germline, CDR1 is SGHTA, CDR2 FQGTGA. The CDR3 DNA sequence: TGTGCCAGCAGCTCCCGGACAGGGAATAACAATGAGCAGTTCTTC. Its translation is CASSSRTGNNNEQFF.

The chain links TRBV7-9 to TRBJ1-6; D is ambiguous. In germline, CDR1 is SEHNR, CDR2 FQNEAQ (reference sequence). The CDR3 consists of 14 residues. V lost 2 bases and J 10 bases, leaving 12 bases between the germline ends. The CDR3 sequence is CASSLYPGESPLHF. The DNA for the CDR3 is TGTGCCAGCAGCTTATATCCGGGAGAATCACCCCTCCACTTT.

The chain combines TRBV6-6 with TRBJ2-5; the D is unclear. The CDR3 has 14 amino acids. The germline V gene has CDR1 MNHNY and CDR2 SVGAGI (reference sequence). V was cut by 2 bases and J by 5 bases, with 12 bases left in between. CDR3 protein: CASSYRRIRETQYF. CDR3 coding DNA: TGTGCCAGCAGTTACAGGCGGATTAGGGAGACCCAGTACTTC.

The chain has TRBV30 and TRBJ2-7; 7 positions agree with TRBD2. After removal of 2 bases from V and 4 bases from J, the junction contained 5 bases not matched to a gene. CDR1 and CDR2 from the germline V gene are GTSNPN and SVGIG (reference sequence). The CDR3 totals 13 residues. CDR3 sequence: CAWSIGGTYEQYF. In DNA form, the CDR3 reads TGTGCCTGGAGTATCGGGGGGACGTACGAGCAGTACTTC.